Presented here are 27 T cell receptor beta chains from one specimen sequenced in a study of cytomegalovirus exposure and HLA in healthy donors. With 60 Vbeta and 13 Jbeta primers, the PCR was carried out. TCRdb keeps only in-frame clones here, not all; method: immunoSEQ multiplex PCR. Of some 160,000 clones listed, 80% to 85% were seen once; the top ten hold approximately 1.9%. Specimen: PBMCs. The receptors stem from a man aged 18 to 29 in good health and CMV-seronegative.

V gene TRBV11-1 combines with J gene TRBJ1-3, with 7 bases identical to TRBD1. The CDR3 length is 16 residues. J was trimmed by 0 bases and V by 5 bases; bases with no gene match: 7. Germline V gene sequence: CDR1 SGHAT, CDR2 FQDESV (reference sequence). CDR3 loop: CASSPDRLRSGNTIYF. The CDR3, as DNA: TGTGCCAGCAGCCCGGACAGGCTACGCTCTGGAAACACCATATATTTT. Variable domain in full (rest from reference TRBV11-1 and TRBJ1-3): EAEVAQSPRYKITEKSQAVAFWCDPISGHATLYWYRQILGQGPELLVQFQDESVVDDSQLPKDRFSAERLKGVDSTLKIQPAELGDSAMYLCASSPDRLRSGNTIYFGEGSWLTVV.

This clone was seen once. This chain uses TRBV2 with TRBJ2-7, with 8 bases lining up with TRBD2. Germline V lookup: CDR1 SNHLY, CDR2 FYNNEI. CDR3 length equals 13 residues. Trimming cost V 6 bases and J 3 bases; bases outside gene matches: 4. In nucleotides, the CDR3 is TGTGCCAGCAGCAGAGCGGGAGACTACGAGCAGTACTTC. Protein: CASSRAGDYEQYF.

In regard to this clone: The junction differs from germline at one of its ends, possibly a read error. The chain couples TRBV5-1 to TRBJ1-2; no reliable D call. The CDR3 is 14 amino acids. The V gene's germline CDR1 is SGHRS and CDR2 YFSETQ. CDR3 nucleotide sequence: TGCGCCAGCAGCTTCGCAGACCCTAACTATGGCTACATCTTC. This encodes CASSFADPNYGYIF.

Turning to this clone: This sample includes further DNA sequences coding for the same CDR3. The V and J genes are TRBV29-1 and TRBJ2-1, with a tentative D call TRBD1 (6 bases). In germline, CDR1 is SQVTM, CDR2 ANQGSEA. This CDR3 region has 12 residues. V was cut by 6 bases and J by 9 bases, with 15 bases left in between. Here the CDR3 reads CSVTTGSAEQFF. CDR3 DNA: TGCAGCGTCACAACAGGGTCTGCTGAGCAGTTCTTC.

The chain uses TRBV27 and TRBJ2-3; 9 bases are shared with TRBD2. Trimming removed 3 bases from V and 7 bases from J; junction bases left unmatched: 14. This CDR3 is 17 amino acids long. Germline-derived CDR1 and CDR2 are MNHEY and SMNVEV (reference sequence). In DNA form, the CDR3 reads TGTGCCAGCAGTTTTGGGTTCGGGACTAGCCGGTGGAATACGCAGTATTTT. Translated: CASSFGFGTSRWNTQYF.

J is TRBJ1-6 and V is TRBV29-1; 10 bases agree with TRBD1. Per the germline V gene, CDR1 is SQVTM and CDR2 is ANQGSEA. V shed 6 bases, J shed 6 bases, and the junction held 5 bases outside the gene matches. The CDR3 is 14 amino acids. The CDR3 is CSVRTGGSNSPLHF. As DNA, the CDR3 is TGCAGCGTAAGGACAGGGGGATCTAATTCACCCCTCCACTTT.

The genes are TRBV4-3 and TRBJ2-5; D might be TRBD1 (6 bases). Per germline, CDR1 LGHNA and CDR2 YSLEER. The length of the CDR3 is 15 residues. The V gene lost 0 bases and the J gene lost 0 bases, with 8 bases spanning the gap. Written as DNA, the CDR3 is TGCGCCAGCAGCCAAGATCAGGGGAACCAAGAGACCCAGTACTTC. Amino acid sequence: CASSQDQGNQETQYF.

This chain uses TRBV6-5 with TRBJ2-1, with D tentatively TRBD1 (6 bases). In germline, CDR1 is MNHEY, CDR2 SVGAGI. This CDR3 spans 14 amino acids. Trimming cost V 2 bases and J 5 bases, with 10 bases left between them. Here the CDR3 reads CASSYRTVNNEQFF. The CDR3 DNA follows: TGTGCCAGCAGTTACAGGACAGTGAACAATGAGCAGTTCTTC.

The chain joins TRBV19 to TRBJ2-1; D remains ambiguous. Germline CDR1 LNHDA, CDR2 SQIVND (reference sequence). V was trimmed by 6 bases and J by 9 bases, leaving 15 bases between them. The CDR3 runs to 13 residues. CDR3 coding DNA: TGTGCCAGTAGCTTACTTTTAGAAAGTGAGCAGTTCTTC. Protein product: CASSLLLESEQFF.

The J gene is TRBJ2-5, the V gene TRBV6-5; D is ambiguous. The germline V gene encodes CDR1 MNHEY and CDR2 SVGAGI. V was pared by 6 bases and J by 3 bases, with 5 bases between. The CDR3 length is 11 residues. The CDR3 reads CASRFKETQYF. CDR3 coding DNA: TGTGCCAGCAGATTTAAAGAGACCCAGTACTTC.

The chain carries TRBV4-1 and TRBJ2-1, with D possibly being TRBD2 (6 bases). CDR3 size: 16 residues. Germline V lookup: CDR1 MGHRA, CDR2 YSYEKL. Trimming left V 4 bases short and J 9 bases short, with 22 bases between. The DNA for the CDR3 is TGCGCCAGCAGCCCCCGGGACTTGGGTCCTCAAGTTGAGCAGTTCTTC. This encodes CASSPRDLGPQVEQFF.

The table lists this clone with a count of one. The rearrangement links TRBV2 to TRBJ2-1, with D tentatively TRBD1 (5 bases). V was trimmed by 9 bases and J by 8 bases, leaving 5 bases between them. Germline CDR1 is SNHLY and CDR2 is FYNNEI. The CDR3 sequence is 9 residues long. The CDR3 DNA reads TGTGCCAGAGGGGATGAGCAGTTCTTC. Protein product: CARGDEQFF.

The J gene is TRBJ1-1, the V gene TRBV18; D unresolved. V was cut by 1 base and J by 1 base, with 7 bases left in between. The CDR3 totals 14 residues. In germline, CDR1 is KGHSH, CDR2 LQKENI. CDR3 nucleotide sequence: TGTGCCAGCTCACCACTGGCAGGGAACACTGAAGCTTTCTTT. It yields the protein CASSPLAGNTEAFF.

The sample holds a few counts of this clone. The chain recombines TRBV2 with TRBJ2-5; 7 bases are shared with TRBD2. Trimming at V came to 7 bases and at J to 0 bases, leaving 5 bases not matched to a gene. The CDR3 contains 14 residues. Germline-derived CDR1 and CDR2 are SNHLY and FYNNEI. The chain's CDR3 is CASMRTRDQETQYF. The DNA of the CDR3 is TGTGCCAGCATGCGGACTAGGGACCAAGAGACCCAGTACTTC.

This sequence joins TRBV7-2 and TRBJ2-7, with 8 bases lining up with TRBD1. This CDR3 is built from 15 residues. V was clipped by 2 bases and J by 5 bases; unmatched bases: 8. Germline values: CDR1 SGHTA, CDR2 FQGNSA. Written as DNA, the CDR3 is TGTGCCAGCAGCTTATCTGGACAGGGTTTTGACGAGCAGTACTTC. Amino acid sequence: CASSLSGQGFDEQYF. The full variable domain, in which reference TRBV7-2 and TRBJ2-7 provide the parts outside the CDR3, is GAGVSQSPSNKVTEKGKDVELRCDPISGHTALYWYRQSLGQGLEFLIYFQGNSAPDKSGLPSDRFSAERTGGSVSTLTIQRTQQEDSAVYLCASSLSGQGFDEQYFGPGTRLTVT.

The chain recombines TRBV29-1 with TRBJ2-1, with D possibly being TRBD2 (7 bases). Trimming took off 0 bases at V and 8 bases at J, with 29 bases between the two ends. This CDR3 comprises 19 residues. Germline V CDR1 and CDR2: SQVTM, ANQGSEA. CDR3: CSVEDPGGGTPSGIYEQFF. CDR3 nucleotide sequence: TGCAGCGTTGAAGATCCTGGAGGGGGGACGCCTAGCGGTATCTATGAGCAGTTCTTC.

This chain joins TRBV5-6 and TRBJ1-5, with D maybe TRBD1 (6 bases). CDR1 and CDR2 from the germline V gene are SGHDT and YYEEEE. With 3 bases removed from V and 10 bases from J, the gap between germline ends came to 17 bases. This CDR3 has 14 amino acids. The CDR3 sequence: CASSSTGRGGPQHF. In DNA, the CDR3 is TGTGCCAGCAGCTCGACAGGCCGAGGGGGACCCCAGCATTTT.

This clone has a handful of counts. This chain links TRBV5-5 with TRBJ2-7, with 9 bases that match TRBD2. The length of the CDR3 is 15 residues. Unmatched junction bases numbered 8, after V lost 4 bases and J lost 3 bases. Per the germline V gene, CDR1 is SGHKS and CDR2 is YYEKEE (reference sequence). This CDR3 is CASSPRLADNYEQYF. In nucleotides, the CDR3 is TGTGCCAGCAGCCCACGACTAGCGGATAACTACGAGCAGTACTTC.

The V and J genes are TRBV7-9 and TRBJ1-1; D is unresolved. The CDR3 is made up of 14 amino acids. The V end lost 1 base, the J end lost 3 bases, and 9 bases lay between the germline ends. CDR1 and CDR2 from the germline V gene are SEHNR and FQNEAQ (reference sequence). The CDR3: CASSLGQRDTEAFF. In nucleotides, the CDR3 is TGTGCCAGCAGCTTAGGCCAGAGGGACACTGAAGCTTTCTTT.

The count of this clone is one. The chain uses TRBV7-2 and TRBJ2-1; weak D call: TRBD1 (6 bases). V lost 6 bases, J lost 0 bases, and 15 bases lay in between. The germline V gene encodes CDR1 SGHTA and CDR2 FQGNSA. This CDR3 region has 16 residues. The CDR3 DNA follows: TGTGCCAGCAGTTACGGACAGCTGAGCTCCTACAATGAGCAGTTCTTC. This codes for CASSYGQLSSYNEQFF.

The V and J genes are TRBV6-1 and TRBJ2-7; 9 bases line up with TRBD1. CDR3 size: 14 residues. The germline CDR1 and CDR2 sequences are MNHNS and SASEGT. V was pared by 5 bases and J by 7 bases, with 9 bases of the junction left unmatched. The CDR3 is CASSSGTGRKEQYF. CDR3 DNA: TGTGCCAGCAGTTCAGGGACAGGGAGGAAAGAGCAGTACTTC.

In its sample, this clone was seen once. This chain joins TRBV12-5 and TRBJ2-1; TRBD2 matches at 8 bases. Trimming took 4 bases from V and 4 from J; bases not matched to a gene: 6. The CDR3 spans 15 residues. Per germline, CDR1 LGHNT and CDR2 FRNRAP. In DNA, the CDR3 is TGTGCTAGTGGTTCGGGCGGGGGGCTGTACAATGAGCAGTTCTTC. The encoded protein is CASGSGGGLYNEQFF.

Worth noting for this clone: Other DNA sequences within the sample encode an identical CDR3. The chain joins TRBV19 to TRBJ2-7, with 7 positions matching TRBD1. CDR1 and CDR2 from the germline V gene are LNHDA and SQIVND (reference sequence). The CDR3 totals 13 residues. Trimming removed 1 base from V and 4 bases from J; junction bases left unmatched: 1. The CDR3 loop is CASSIGRGYEQYF. CDR3 bases: TGTGCCAGTAGTATAGGCAGGGGGTACGAGCAGTACTTC.

J is TRBJ1-6 and V is TRBV9, with D unresolved. V was shortened by 5 bases and J by 0 bases, with 12 bases between the two germline ends. Germline lookup yields CDR1 SGDLS and CDR2 YYNGEE. The CDR3 has 16 amino acids. CDR3 amino acids: CASRPDWSSYNSPLHF. Written as DNA, the CDR3 is TGTGCCAGCAGACCTGACTGGAGCTCCTATAATTCACCCCTCCACTTT.

The CDR3 loop is CASVSGAINEKLFF. Written as DNA, the CDR3 is TGTGCCAGCGTGTCAGGGGCCATTAATGAAAAACTGTTTTTT. The chain combines TRBV28 with TRBJ1-4; TRBD1 might be the D (6 bases). Germline CDR1 reads MDHEN; CDR2 reads SYDVKM. V dropped 8 bases and J dropped 4 bases, with 14 bases sitting between them. The length of the CDR3 is 14 residues.

The genes are TRBV29-1 and TRBJ2-1, with 14 bases matching TRBD2. Germline CDR1 SQVTM, CDR2 ANQGSEA. V dropped 7 bases and J dropped 9; count of bases not matched to a gene: 5. The CDR3 contains 13 residues. CDR3 protein: CSAGTSGSVEQFF. The CDR3 nucleotides read TGCAGCGCCGGGACTAGCGGGAGCGTTGAGCAGTTCTTC.

The chain uses TRBV15 and TRBJ1-1; D ambiguous. This CDR3 region has 14 residues. V was clipped by 7 bases and J by 1 base, with 13 bases between them. The germline V gene encodes CDR1 LNHNV and CDR2 YYDKDF (reference sequence). CDR3 amino acids: CATTSRPQNTEAFF. The CDR3 DNA is TGTGCCACCACCTCGAGGCCCCAGAACACTGAAGCTTTCTTT. Combining the CDR3 with reference TRBV15 and TRBJ1-1 gives the whole variable domain DAMVIQNPRYQVTQFGKPVTLSCSQTLNHNVMYWYQQKSSQAPKLLFHYYDKDFNNEADTPDNFQSRRPNTSFCFLDIRSPGLGDTAMYLCATTSRPQNTEAFFGQGTRLTVV.